Given below is one T cell receptor (beta chain) in context. Sequencing was performed with immunoSEQ multiplex PCR; in TCRdb, only in-frame clones are kept and a portion is missing. The sample has some 220,000 clones, 87% seen once; the top ten hold roughly 12%. The data were taken from a study of blood T cell repertoires in COVID-19. Trimming cost V 3 bases and J 0 bases, with 8 bases left between them. The CDR3 is 14 amino acids. The germline gives CDR1 LNHDA, CDR2 SQIVND (reference sequence). The sample consisted of peripheral blood. This clonotype was sampled from a woman between 18 and 29 years old who had recovered from COVID-19. J is TRBJ1-2 and V is TRBV19; possible D gene TRBD1, 5 bases. CDR3 DNA sequence: TGTGCCAGTAGTATCAAGGGGACTAACTATGGCTACACCTTC. The encoded protein is CASSIKGTNYGYTF. Using reference TRBV19 and TRBJ1-2 for the parts outside the CDR3, the full variable domain is DGGITQSPKYLFRKEGQNVTLSCEQNLNHDAMYWYRQDPGQGLRLIYYSQIVNDFQKGDIAEGYSVSREKKESFPLTVTSAQKNPTAFYLCASSIKGTNYGYTFGSGTRLTVV.